This is a list of T cell receptor beta chains from one sample in a study of early T cells in non-severe SARS-CoV-2 infection. TCRdb re-called the 5' RACE reads through MiXCR, storing one row per CDR3 protein. The top ten clones hold approximately 5.9% of a sample with roughly 65,000 distinct CDR3 sequences, roughly a tenth of them seen once. Material for sequencing was whole blood. These receptor sequences come from an adult who was a healthcare worker with PCR-confirmed SARS-CoV-2 infection or an uninfected control (not recorded which). CDR3s include the opening cysteine and the closing phenylalanine or tryptophan. D genes are given only for firm matches. Size values are once, few and many counts, or a class for expanded clones, and some rows have none.

J | D | V | size | CDR3 | DNA
TRBJ1-4 | - | TRBV19 | few | CASSINSEEKLFF | TGTGCCAGTAGTATAAACAGTGAAGAAAAACTGTTTTTT
TRBJ2-1 | - | TRBV10-2 | - | CASSEGSYNEQFF | TGCGCCAGCAGTGAGGGCTCCTACAATGAGCAGTTCTTC
TRBJ2-3 | - | TRBV20-1 | once | CSAKRDTDTQYF | TGCAGTGCCAAGAGGGACACAGATACGCAGTATTTT
TRBJ2-7 | - | TRBV2 | many | CASTRGPEQYF | TGTGCCAGCACCCGGGGTCCCGAGCAGTACTTC
TRBJ1-3 | - | TRBV3-1 | few | CASSQVGGSGNTIYF | TGTGCCAGCAGCCAAGTCGGGGGCTCTGGAAACACCATATATTTT
TRBJ2-3 | - | TRBV20-1 | - | CSATRQEKTDTQYF | TGCAGTGCTACCCGACAGGAGAAAACAGATACGCAGTATTTT
TRBJ2-7 | TRBD1 | TRBV30 | many | CAWSPGQGYEQYF | TGTGCCTGGAGCCCGGGACAGGGTTACGAGCAGTACTTC
TRBJ2-7 | - | TRBV25-1 | few | CASSEVFGEQYF | TGTGCCAGCAGTGAGGTATTCGGGGAGCAGTACTTC
TRBJ2-5 | - | TRBV29-1 | many | CSVEKTGETQYF | TGCAGCGTTGAAAAGACGGGTGAGACCCAGTACTTC
TRBJ2-7 | - | TRBV3-1 | few | CACKGSNSYEQYF | TGTGCCTGCAAGGGGAGCAACAGCTACGAGCAGTACTTC
TRBJ2-2 | - | TRBV28 | few | CASSLRSRELFF | TGTGCCAGCAGTTTAAGGAGTCGCGAGCTGTTTTTT
TRBJ1-6 | - | TRBV20-1 | - | CSASLIGSLSPLHF | TGCAGTGCTAGCTTAATAGGGTCTCTTTCTCCCCTCCACTTT
TRBJ2-3 | TRBD2 | TRBV7-9 | few | CASSSTSGRSDTQYF | TGTGCCAGCAGCTCCACTAGCGGGAGGTCGGATACGCAGTATTTT
TRBJ2-5 | - | TRBV11-2 | - | CASSPMAGETQYF | TGTGCCAGCAGCCCCATGGCGGGAGAGACCCAGTACTTC
TRBJ1-4 | - | TRBV11-2 | - | CASSLQEDGKLFF | TGTGCCAGCAGCTTACAGGAAGATGGAAAACTGTTTTTT
TRBJ2-7 | - | TRBV28 | - | CASSRLGGYEQYF | TGTGCCAGCAGTCGTTTGGGCGGGTACGAGCAGTACTTC
TRBJ2-1 | - | TRBV10-3 | - | CAISGYGNEQFF | TGTGCCATCAGCGGCTACGGAAATGAGCAGTTCTTC
TRBJ2-1 | - | TRBV20-1 | many | CSARDPISYNEQFF | TGCAGTGCTAGAGACCCGATCTCCTACAATGAGCAGTTCTTC
TRBJ2-7 | - | TRBV21-1 | - | CASSNRLRYEQYF | TGTGCCAGCAGCAATCGCCTCCGGTACGAGCAGTACTTC
TRBJ2-1 | - | TRBV4-1 | - | CASSPPGGFNEQFF | TGCGCCAGCAGCCCTCCTGGAGGGTTTAATGAGCAGTTCTTC
TRBJ2-2 | - | TRBV5-1 | many | CASSLQGNTGELFF | TGCGCCAGCAGCTTACAGGGGAACACCGGGGAGCTGTTTTTT
TRBJ2-7 | - | TRBV20-1 | - | CSARPLGVGYEQYF | TGCAGTGCTAGGCCCCTGGGCGTCGGCTACGAGCAGTACTTC
TRBJ2-5 | - | TRBV27 | - | CASSLGGSDRQETQYF | TGTGCCAGCAGCCTGGGGGGGTCGGACAGACAAGAGACCCAGTACTTC
TRBJ2-1 | TRBD1 | TRBV29-1 | - | CSVAGTEVSYNERFF | TGCAGCGTTGCTGGGACAGAAGTATCCTACAATGAGCGGTTCTTC
TRBJ2-5 | TRBD2 | TRBV7-6 | many | CASSRGLAETQYF | TGTGCCAGCAGCAGGGGACTAGCGGAGACCCAGTACTTC
TRBJ2-1 | TRBD2 | TRBV11-2 | few | CASSLIISGGNYNEQFF | TGTGCCAGCAGCTTAATCATTAGCGGGGGAAATTACAATGAGCAGTTCTTC
TRBJ1-5 | TRBD1 | TRBV4-1 | - | CASSPRQGDQPQHF | TGCGCCAGCAGCCCGCGACAGGGGGATCAGCCCCAGCATTTT
TRBJ2-7 | TRBD2 | TRBV27 | few | CASSSAGGGSYEQYF | TGTGCCAGCAGTTCAGCGGGAGGGGGATCCTACGAGCAGTACTTC
TRBJ2-2 | TRBD2 | TRBV7-2 | - | CASSFTSGRTGELFF | TGTGCCAGCAGCTTCACTAGCGGGAGGACCGGGGAGCTGTTTTTT
TRBJ2-7 | - | TRBV4-2 | - | CASSQEGIQSEQYF | TGTGCCAGCAGCCAAGAGGGAATCCAATCCGAGCAGTACTTC
TRBJ2-2 | TRBD2 | TRBV11-2 | - | CASSSPRSGRVRELFF | TGTGCCAGCAGCTCCCCCCGAAGCGGGAGGGTAAGGGAGCTGTTTTTT
TRBJ2-7 | TRBD1 | TRBV20-1 | many | CSARLRTGGTYEQYF | TGCAGTGCTAGATTGCGGACAGGGGGGACCTACGAGCAGTACTTC
TRBJ2-3 | - | TRBV6-2/TRBV6-3 | few | CASSYQSTDTQYF | TGTGCCAGCAGTTATCAGAGCACAGATACGCAGTATTTT
TRBJ2-2 | TRBD2 | TRBV6-6 | few | CASSWILAGANTGELFF | TGTGCCAGCAGCTGGATCCTAGCGGGAGCTAACACCGGGGAGCTGTTTTTT
TRBJ2-1 | - | TRBV24-1 | few | CATSDHPAGPYNEQFF | TGTGCCACCAGTGACCATCCCGCGGGCCCCTACAATGAGCAGTTCTTC
TRBJ2-5 | - | TRBV7-8 | - | CASSPPRVETQYF | TGTGCCAGCAGCCCCCCGCGGGTGGAGACCCAGTACTTC
TRBJ2-7 | - | TRBV12-3/TRBV12-4 | - | CASSLQAGTGIYEQYF | TGTGCCAGCAGTTTACAGGCGGGGACGGGGATCTACGAGCAGTACTTC
TRBJ2-7 | TRBD1 | TRBV4-1 | few | CASSQGTGGSEQYF | TGCGCCAGCAGCCAAGGGACAGGGGGCAGCGAGCAGTACTTC
TRBJ1-2 | - | TRBV11-3 | few | CASSLKGRIANYGYTF | TGTGCCAGCAGCTTAAAGGGACGCATAGCTAACTATGGCTACACCTTC
TRBJ1-4 | TRBD1 | TRBV29-1 | - | CSVSTGGLEKLFF | TGCAGCGTTTCGACAGGGGGCCTTGAAAAACTGTTTTTT
TRBJ1-2 | TRBD1 | TRBV12-3/TRBV12-4 | many | CASSTGQGNGYTF | TGTGCCAGCAGCACGGGACAGGGAAATGGCTACACCTTC
TRBJ2-1 | - | TRBV7-9 | - | CASSLGGVTYNEQFF | TGTGCCAGCAGCTTAGGGGGGGTTACCTACAATGAGCAGTTCTTC
TRBJ2-3 | TRBD1 | TRBV5-5 | few | CASSVGQGGDTQYF | TGTGCCAGCAGCGTTGGACAGGGGGGAGATACGCAGTATTTT
TRBJ1-3 | - | TRBV9 | many | CASSPNTASLGNTIYF | TGTGCCAGCAGTCCCAATACTGCCAGCTTAGGAAACACCATATATTTT
TRBJ1-4 | - | TRBV20-1 | many | CSARGQAAEKLFF | TGCAGTGCTAGGGGGCAGGCCGCAGAAAAACTGTTTTTT
TRBJ2-2 | TRBD1 | TRBV28 | few | CASSSDRGVIGELFF | TGTGCCAGCAGTAGCGACAGGGGAGTAATTGGGGAGCTGTTTTTT
TRBJ2-7 | TRBD1 | TRBV28 | - | CASRTGTGRYEQYF | TGTGCCAGTCGTACCGGGACAGGACGCTACGAGCAGTACTTC
TRBJ2-7 | - | TRBV5-1 | few | CASSISFGVAYEQYF | TGCGCCAGCAGCATATCCTTTGGGGTTGCCTACGAGCAGTACTTC
TRBJ2-7 | - | TRBV12-3/TRBV12-4 | many | CASRLQNKQYF | TGTGCCAGCAGGCTCCAGAATAAGCAGTACTTC
TRBJ2-1 | TRBD2 | TRBV3-1 | few | CASSQVLSSGRYGNEQFF | TGTGCCAGCAGCCAAGTTTTGTCTAGCGGGAGGTATGGCAATGAGCAGTTCTTC
TRBJ2-7 | - | TRBV6-2/TRBV6-3 | few | CASSPNTYEQYF | TGTGCCAGCAGTCCCAACACCTACGAGCAGTACTTC
TRBJ2-1 | TRBD2 | TRBV7-2 | few | CASSLYGSGYNEQFF | TGTGCCAGCAGCTTATATGGTAGCGGGTACAATGAGCAGTTCTTC
TRBJ2-1 | TRBD2 | TRBV4-2 | once | CASSQDGSGVYNEQFF | TGTGCCAGCAGCCAAGATGGGAGCGGGGTCTACAATGAGCAGTTCTTC
TRBJ2-7 | TRBD2 | TRBV28 | few | CASSSTSGSVYEQYF | TGTGCCAGCAGCTCCACTAGCGGGAGCGTTTACGAGCAGTACTTC
TRBJ2-3 | TRBD2 | TRBV7-3 | few | CASSRLAGVRETQYF | TGTGCCAGCAGTCGACTAGCGGGAGTCAGGGAGACGCAGTATTTT
TRBJ1-1 | - | TRBV28 | few | CASRLGNTEAFF | TGTGCCAGCAGACTGGGGAACACTGAAGCTTTCTTT